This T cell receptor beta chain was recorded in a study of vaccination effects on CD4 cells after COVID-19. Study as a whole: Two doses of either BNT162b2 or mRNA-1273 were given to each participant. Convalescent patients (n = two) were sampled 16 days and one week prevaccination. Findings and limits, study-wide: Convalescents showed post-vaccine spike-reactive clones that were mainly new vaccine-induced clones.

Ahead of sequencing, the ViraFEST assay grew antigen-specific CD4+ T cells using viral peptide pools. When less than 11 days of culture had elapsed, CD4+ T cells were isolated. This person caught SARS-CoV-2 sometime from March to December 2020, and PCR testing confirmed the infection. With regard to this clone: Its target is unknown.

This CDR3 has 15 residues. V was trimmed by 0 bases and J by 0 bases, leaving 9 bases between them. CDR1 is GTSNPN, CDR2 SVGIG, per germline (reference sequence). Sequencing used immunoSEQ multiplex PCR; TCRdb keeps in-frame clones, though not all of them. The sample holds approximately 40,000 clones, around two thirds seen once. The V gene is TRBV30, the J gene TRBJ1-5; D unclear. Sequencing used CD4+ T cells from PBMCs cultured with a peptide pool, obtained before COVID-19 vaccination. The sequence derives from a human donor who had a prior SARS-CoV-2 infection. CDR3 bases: TGTGCCTGGAGTGTTGACGGCTATAGCAATCAGCCCCAGCATTTT. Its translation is CAWSVDGYSNQPQHF.